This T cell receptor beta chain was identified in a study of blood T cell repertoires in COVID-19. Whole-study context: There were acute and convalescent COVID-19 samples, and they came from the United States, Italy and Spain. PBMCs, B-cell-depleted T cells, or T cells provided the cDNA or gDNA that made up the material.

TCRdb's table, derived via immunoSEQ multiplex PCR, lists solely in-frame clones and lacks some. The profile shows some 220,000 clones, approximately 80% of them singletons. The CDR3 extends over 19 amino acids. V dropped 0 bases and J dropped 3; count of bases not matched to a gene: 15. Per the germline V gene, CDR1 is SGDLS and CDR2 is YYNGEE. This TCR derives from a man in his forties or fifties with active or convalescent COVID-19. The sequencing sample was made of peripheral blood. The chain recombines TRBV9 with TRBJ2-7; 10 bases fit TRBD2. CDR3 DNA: TGTGCCAGCAGCGTAGATCCGAAGGATCCTAGCGGGAGTATCTACGAGCAGTACTTC. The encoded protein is CASSVDPKDPSGSIYEQYF.